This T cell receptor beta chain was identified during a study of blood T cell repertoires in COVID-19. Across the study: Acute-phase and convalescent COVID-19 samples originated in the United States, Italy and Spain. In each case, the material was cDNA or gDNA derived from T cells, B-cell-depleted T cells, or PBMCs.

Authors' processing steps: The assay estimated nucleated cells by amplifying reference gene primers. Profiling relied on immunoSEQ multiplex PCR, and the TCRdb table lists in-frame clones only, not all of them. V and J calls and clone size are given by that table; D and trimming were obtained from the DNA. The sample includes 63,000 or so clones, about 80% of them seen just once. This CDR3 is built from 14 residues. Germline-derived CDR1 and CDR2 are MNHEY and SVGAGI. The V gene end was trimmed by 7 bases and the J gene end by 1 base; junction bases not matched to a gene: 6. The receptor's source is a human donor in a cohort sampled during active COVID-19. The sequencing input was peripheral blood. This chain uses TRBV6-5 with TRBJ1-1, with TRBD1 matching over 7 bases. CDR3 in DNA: TGTGCCAGCATCAACAGGGGATGGAACACTGAAGCTTTCTTT. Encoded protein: CASINRGWNTEAFF.